This paragraph reports one T cell receptor beta chain. As yet, its antigen is unknown. The data originate from a study of CD8+ T cells in alopecia areata. RNA extraction and reverse transcription yielded cDNA as sequencing template. The table came from immunoSEQ multiplex PCR; TCRdb's copy has only in-frame clones and leaves some out. The table records approximately 11,000 clones, 60% to 65% of them present only once. The length of the CDR3 is 12 residues. V was shortened by 6 bases and J by 5 bases, with 5 bases between the two germline ends. Germline values: CDR1 MNHEY, CDR2 SVGAGI. Those with alopecia areata gave lesional scalp punch biopsies and peripheral blood. Study-wide results and limits: TCR sharing across patients was less clear than in mice, possibly HLA-related.

The sequenced sample consisted of skin. The TCR sequence derives from a human donor with alopecia areata. The rearrangement links TRBV6-5 to TRBJ1-6; no clear D. The CDR3 DNA sequence: TGTGCCAGCAGACCTAATAATTCACCCCTCCACTTT. The encoded protein is CASRPNNSPLHF.